These 10 T cell receptor beta chains originate from one sample sequenced in a study of CD8 T cells in ankylosing spondylitis. TCRdb called the 5' RACE reads again in MiXCR, with one record for every CDR3 protein. The table records roughly 40,000 distinct CDR3 sequences, more than 15% of them present only once. Sequencing was performed on blood. Every receptor here comes from a male donor with ankylosing spondylitis or in good health (not recorded which).

This clonotype has a handful of counts. The V and J genes are TRBV28 and TRBJ2-2; a possible D gene is TRBD1 (6 bases). V was pared by 7 bases and J by 7 bases, with 13 bases between. Germline V gene data show CDR1 as MDHEN and CDR2 as SYDVKM. The CDR3 totals 13 residues. The CDR3 reads CASNTGFYGELFF. In nucleotides, the CDR3 is TGTGCCAGCAATACAGGGTTTTACGGGGAGCTGTTTTTT.

This clonotype was seen only a few times. The chain employs TRBV25-1 and TRBJ2-3; D gene uncertain. This CDR3 spans 11 amino acids. The germline V gene encodes CDR1 MGHDK and CDR2 SYGVNS. Deletions cut 4 bases from V and 7 bases from J, with 6 bases between. The CDR3 nucleotides are TGTGCCAGCAGTGGGCCAAATACGCAGTATTTT. It specifies CASSGPNTQYF. Variable domain in full (rest from reference TRBV25-1 and TRBJ2-3): EADIYQTPRYLVIGTGKKITLECSQTMGHDKMYWYQQDPGMELHLIHYSYGVNSTEKGDLSSESTVSRIRTEHFPLTLESARPSHTSQYLCASSGPNTQYFGPGTRLTVL.

The chain carries TRBV12-3 or TRBV12-4 and TRBJ2-7; D not certain. Trimming removed 3 bases at V and 7 bases at J, with 13 bases between. This CDR3 comprises 13 residues. CDR3 protein: CASSLDRAGEQYF. CDR3 bases: TGTGCCAGCAGTTTGGATCGCGCCGGGGAGCAGTACTTC.

This clonotype has at least ten counts. The V and J genes are TRBV25-1 and TRBJ2-4; 8 positions match TRBD2. V shed 6 bases and J 7 bases; nucleotides not matched to a gene: 8. The length of the CDR3 is 14 residues. CDR1 MGHDK and CDR2 SYGVNS come from the germline V gene. The DNA for the CDR3 is TGTGCCAGCAGAGAAAGCGGGAGAGGCAACATTCAGTACTTC. Residues: CASRESGRGNIQYF.

This clonotype was counted between two and nine times. The chain recombines TRBV14 with TRBJ2-2; D is unresolved. Germline loops: CDR1 SGHDN, CDR2 FVKESK. This CDR3 comprises 14 residues. Trimming removed 4 bases from V and 0 bases from J, with 6 bases in between. The CDR3 is CASSPRSNTGELFF. The CDR3 DNA is TGTGCCAGCAGCCCTAGGTCGAACACCGGGGAGCTGTTTTTT. The complete variable domain, with remaining parts taken from reference TRBV14 and TRBJ2-2, reads EAGVTQFPSHSVIEKGQTVTLRCDPISGHDNLYWYRRVMGKEIKFLLHFVKESKQDESGMPNNRFLAERTGGTYSTLKVQPAELEDSGVYFCASSPRSNTGELFFGEGSRLTVL.

This rearrangement joins TRBV7-3 to TRBJ2-2, with D uncertain. CDR1 SGHTA and CDR2 FQGTGA come from the germline V gene. The CDR3 sequence is 13 residues long. Trimming left V 2 bases short and J 4 bases short, with 5 bases between. CDR3 DNA sequence: TGTGCCAGCAGCTTATCTGGCACCGGGGAGCTGTTTTTT. It yields the protein CASSLSGTGELFF.

This clonotype was seen a few times. This chain joins TRBV20-1 and TRBJ1-2; D may be TRBD1 (5 bases). This CDR3 spans 13 amino acids. V dropped 4 bases and J dropped 4 bases, with 13 bases sitting between them. Germline-derived CDR1 and CDR2 are DFQATT and SNEGSKA (reference sequence). The CDR3 DNA follows: TGCAGTGCTATCCCCTCCGGGACCTATGGCTACACCTTC. Protein sequence: CSAIPSGTYGYTF.

In this sample, this clonotype is medium-sized. CDR3 protein: CASTYLSSQPQHF. CDR3 DNA sequence: TGTGCCAGCACCTATCTTAGTTCGCAGCCCCAGCATTTT. The chain combines TRBV7-8 with TRBJ1-5; D is unclear. V was pared by 7 bases and J by 7 bases, with 14 bases between. The CDR3 loop spans 13 amino acids. Germline V gene sequence: CDR1 SGHVS, CDR2 FQNEAQ.

This clonotype was seen only a few times. The rearrangement uses TRBV7-9 and TRBJ2-2, with a possible D match to TRBD2 (6 bases). Germline V gene lookup returns CDR1 SEHNR and CDR2 FQNEAQ (reference sequence). The CDR3 extends over 15 amino acids. Trimming removed 5 bases from V and 4 bases from J, with 14 bases in between. The CDR3 loop is CASSPRGVGTGELFF. The CDR3 DNA reads TGTGCCAGCAGCCCCCGCGGGGTCGGCACCGGGGAGCTGTTTTTT.

This clonotype has more than one count but fewer than ten. This sequence joins TRBV7-2 and TRBJ2-3, with TRBD2 identical over 9 bases. With V trimmed by 1 base and J by 1 base, 0 bases remained unmatched. Germline V gene lookup returns CDR1 SGHTA and CDR2 FQGNSA. The CDR3 sequence is 15 residues long. The CDR3 is CASSLVAGGTDTQYF. The CDR3 DNA follows: TGTGCCAGCAGCTTAGTAGCGGGGGGCACAGATACGCAGTATTTT. Filled out from reference TRBV7-2 and TRBJ2-3, the complete variable domain reads GAGVSQSPSNKVTEKGKDVELRCDPISGHTALYWYRQSLGQGLEFLIYFQGNSAPDKSGLPSDRFSAERTGGSVSTLTIQRTQQEDSAVYLCASSLVAGGTDTQYFGPGTRLTVL.